These 18 T cell receptor beta chains were sequenced from one sample in a study of blood T cell repertoires in COVID-19. Here immunoSEQ multiplex PCR was the method, and the copy in TCRdb shows in-frame clones only, minus some. The sample gives approximately 300,000 clones, under 90% of which show up once; roughly 10% is in the top ten. Sequencing was performed on PBMCs or T cells enriched from blood (not recorded which). The receptors originated from a woman aged 18 to 35 who had recovered from COVID-19.

This clone was observed once. This rearrangement joins TRBV19 to TRBJ1-2; possibly TRBD1 for D (6 bases). CDR1 is LNHDA and CDR2 is SQIVND in the germline V gene (reference sequence). The CDR3 is made up of 13 amino acids. V was shortened by 3 bases and J by 2 bases, with 7 bases between the two germline ends. CDR3 nucleotides: TGTGCCAGTAGTATCGACAGGAACTATGGCTACACCTTC. Translated: CASSIDRNYGYTF.

The chain couples TRBV7-9 to TRBJ2-7, with TRBD1 identical over 9 bases. The CDR3 contains 15 residues. Germline values: CDR1 SEHNR, CDR2 FQNEAQ (reference sequence). V lost 1 base to trimming and J lost 2 bases; unmatched junction nucleotides: 3. CDR3 nucleotide sequence: TGTGCCAGCAGCTTAGGAGACAGGGGGGCCTACGAGCAGTACTTC. Protein product: CASSLGDRGAYEQYF. Looking up the rest from reference TRBV7-9 and TRBJ2-7 gives the full variable domain: DTGVSQNPRHKITKRGQNVTFRCDPISEHNRLYWYRQTLGQGPEFLTYFQNEAQLEKSRLLSDRFSAERPKGSFSTLEIQRTEQGDSAMYLCASSLGDRGAYEQYFGPGTRLTVT.

The gene calls are TRBV15 and TRBJ1-6, with D possibly being TRBD1 (6 bases). Between the trimmed V and J ends, which lost 5 bases and 9 bases, there was a span of 20 bases. The CDR3 loop spans 16 amino acids. Germline V gives CDR1 LNHNV, CDR2 YYDKDF (reference sequence). The CDR3 DNA reads TGTGCCACCAGCGATCAAGAGGGGGAGAGATTTTCACCCCTCCACTTT. Translated, it gives CATSDQEGERFSPLHF.

For this clone: This specimen includes other DNA sequences encoding the same CDR3. V is TRBV11-2 and J is TRBJ2-7, with a possible D match to TRBD1 (6 bases). Trimming shortened V by 0 bases and J by 0 bases, and 9 bases separated the two germline ends. Germline V CDR1 and CDR2: SGHAT, FQNNGV. CDR3 length: 15 residues. The CDR3 nucleotides read TGTGCCAGCAGCTTAGATCTAGGGGGCTCCTACGAGCAGTACTTC. This encodes CASSLDLGGSYEQYF.

The chain employs TRBV9 and TRBJ1-2, with 7 bases lining up with TRBD1. J gave up 7 bases and V 2 bases, and 8 bases lay outside the gene matches. The CDR3 loop spans 14 amino acids. Per germline, CDR1 SGDLS and CDR2 YYNGEE. Here the CDR3 reads CASSVSGTASGYTF. CDR3 sequence (DNA): TGTGCCAGCAGCGTCTCCGGGACAGCAAGTGGCTACACCTTC.

This chain links TRBV30 with TRBJ1-1; D possibly corresponds to TRBD1 (6 bases). V gave up 4 bases and J gave up 1 base, with 22 bases separating them. CDR1 is GTSNPN and CDR2 is SVGIG in the germline V gene (reference sequence). This CDR3 is 17 amino acids long. CDR3 in DNA: TGTGCCTGGATTCTGGGGGCGGCTCCGGCGGCGAACACTGAAGCTTTCTTT. Translating it yields CAWILGAAPAANTEAFF.

This CDR3 reads CASSLRAGGETQYF. In DNA, the CDR3 is TGTGCCAGCAGTTTAAGGGCGGGAGGAGAGACCCAGTACTTC. The chain couples TRBV28 to TRBJ2-5; 8 nucleotides match TRBD2. Germline V gene data show CDR1 as MDHEN and CDR2 as SYDVKM. The ends lost 2 bases at V and 4 bases at J; junction bases unmatched: 3. The CDR3 covers 14 residues.

The chain combines TRBV6-7 with TRBJ2-1; TRBD2 agrees at 15 bases. TRBV6-7 is an ORF; its function is uncertain. This CDR3 contains 22 residues. V shed 2 bases and J 2 bases; nucleotides not matched to a gene: 16. The CDR3 DNA is TGTGCCAGCAGTTACCATTACTCGCCGGGACTAGCGGGGGGACGACCCTACAATGAGCAGTTCTTC. It yields the protein CASSYHYSPGLAGGRPYNEQFF.

The V and J genes are TRBV6-1 and TRBJ2-2, with a possible D match to TRBD1 (6 bases). The CDR3 loop spans 18 amino acids. Trimming cost V 1 base and J 0 bases, with 15 bases left between them. Germline CDR1 MNHNS, CDR2 SASEGT. The chain's CDR3 is CASSEEIAGAANTGELFF. CDR3 nucleotides: TGTGCCAGCAGTGAAGAAATAGCAGGGGCAGCGAACACCGGGGAGCTGTTTTTT.

The rearrangement links TRBV6-5 to TRBJ2-1, with 11 bases that match TRBD1. The V gene end was trimmed by 5 bases and the J gene end by 3 bases; junction bases not matched to a gene: 3. This CDR3 comprises 15 residues. Germline loops: CDR1 MNHEY, CDR2 SVGAGI. CDR3 DNA sequence: TGTGCCAGCAGTCAGGGACAGGGGGTCTACAATGAGCAGTTCTTC. This codes for CASSQGQGVYNEQFF.

The chain combines TRBV5-1 with TRBJ2-2; a weak D match, TRBD1 (6 bases). This CDR3 has 17 amino acids. V was cut by 4 bases and J by 4 bases, with 20 bases left in between. Germline V gene lookup returns CDR1 SGHRS and CDR2 YFSETQ. CDR3 nucleotide sequence: TGCGCCAGCAGCCGTCCACGAACAGGGTCGGGCACCGGGGAGCTGTTTTTT. This gives the protein CASSRPRTGSGTGELFF. Based on the CDR3 plus reference TRBV5-1 and TRBJ2-2, the full variable domain is KAGVTQTPRYLIKTRGQQVTLSCSPISGHRSVSWYQQTPGQGLQFLFEYFSETQRNKGNFPGRFSGRQFSNSRSEMNVSTLELGDSALYLCASSRPRTGSGTGELFFGEGSRLTVL.

The chain couples TRBV9 to TRBJ2-7; a weak D match, TRBD2 (5 bases). Germline CDR1 is SGDLS and CDR2 is YYNGEE. This CDR3 spans 13 amino acids. Trimming stripped 0 bases from V and 3 bases from J, with 7 bases between. DNA of the CDR3: TGTGCCAGCAGCGTAGTTGAGGGCTACGAGCAGTACTTC. Translating it yields CASSVVEGYEQYF.

To note about this clone: Other DNA sequences from this sample encode an identical CDR3 as well. V usage is TRBV28 and J usage is TRBJ2-7; TRBD1 aligns across 11 bases. The CDR3 sequence is 15 residues long. Germline V lookup: CDR1 MDHEN, CDR2 SYDVKM. V was clipped by 4 bases and J by 2 bases; unmatched bases: 4. The CDR3 is CASSSGQGGPYEQYF. The CDR3 nucleotides read TGTGCCAGCAGTTCGGGACAGGGGGGCCCCTACGAGCAGTACTTC.

This chain joins TRBV9 and TRBJ2-5, with D hard to call. The CDR3 has 14 amino acids. The germline CDR1 and CDR2 sequences are SGDLS and YYNGEE. Trimming stripped 4 bases from V and 5 bases from J, with 15 bases between. The CDR3 protein is CASSPWAQAETQYF. CDR3 nucleotides: TGTGCCAGCAGCCCCTGGGCCCAGGCCGAGACCCAGTACTTC.

This clone has only one observation. The chain links TRBV14 to TRBJ1-1; TRBD1 is a possible D gene (6 bases). The germline V gene has CDR1 SGHDN and CDR2 FVKESK. V was clipped by 4 bases and J by 0 bases, with 15 bases between them. The CDR3 is 16 amino acids. The DNA of the CDR3 is TGTGCCAGCAGCCCTGCCGGGAGGGGGTTGAACACTGAAGCTTTCTTT. It specifies CASSPAGRGLNTEAFF.

V gene TRBV7-2 combines with J gene TRBJ1-1; D perhaps matches TRBD1 (5 bases). The CDR3 consists of 14 residues. The ends were cut back, 3 bases at V and 9 bases at J, with 17 bases in the middle. From germline, CDR1 is SGHTA and CDR2 FQGNSA. CDR3 in amino acids: CASSLRPRQGKAFF. CDR3 bases: TGTGCCAGCAGCTTGCGGCCCAGGCAGGGAAAAGCTTTCTTT.

V usage is TRBV7-9 and J usage is TRBJ1-6; 9 bases map to TRBD1. In germline, CDR1 is SEHNR, CDR2 FQNEAQ (reference sequence). The V gene end was trimmed by 5 bases and the J gene end by 0 bases; junction bases not matched to a gene: 11. The CDR3 length is 19 residues. Here the CDR3 reads CASSPSPGTGSSYNSPLHF. The CDR3 DNA sequence: TGTGCCAGCAGCCCTAGTCCCGGGACAGGGAGCTCCTATAATTCACCCCTCCACTTT.

J is TRBJ1-1 and V is TRBV18; possible D gene TRBD1, 5 bases. The CDR3 contains 13 residues. V was trimmed by 5 bases and J by 3 bases, leaving 10 bases between them. CDR1 and CDR2 (germline): KGHSH, LQKENI. This CDR3 is CASSGGSDTEAFF. The CDR3 region has the DNA TGTGCCAGCTCAGGGGGGAGTGACACTGAAGCTTTCTTT.